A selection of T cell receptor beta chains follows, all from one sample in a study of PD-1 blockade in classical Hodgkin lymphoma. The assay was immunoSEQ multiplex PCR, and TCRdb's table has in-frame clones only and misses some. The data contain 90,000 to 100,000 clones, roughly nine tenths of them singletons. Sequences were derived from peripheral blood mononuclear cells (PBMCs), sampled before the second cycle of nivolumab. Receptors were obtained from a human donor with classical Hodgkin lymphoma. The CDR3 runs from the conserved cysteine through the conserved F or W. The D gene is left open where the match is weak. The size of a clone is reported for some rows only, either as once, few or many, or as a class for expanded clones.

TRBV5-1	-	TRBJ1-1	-	TGCGCCAGCAGCCGGCGGGCTGACAGGCCAGACACTGAAGCTTTCTTT	CASSRRADRPDTEAFF
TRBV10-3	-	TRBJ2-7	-	TGTGCCATCAGTGTCGATAGGGCTTTGGTCGAGCAGTACTTC	CAISVDRALVEQYF
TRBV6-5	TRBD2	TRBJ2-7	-	TGTGCCAGCACCCAAAGCCCCGGGAGGAGGGACGAGCAGTACTTC	CASTQSPGRRDEQYF
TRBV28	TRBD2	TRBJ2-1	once	TGTGCCAGCCTTACTACCGGGACTAGGGGTTACAATGAGCAGTTCTTC	CASLTTGTRGYNEQFF
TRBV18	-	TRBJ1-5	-	TGTGCCAGCTCACCACCGGGGGGCAATCAGCCCCAGCATTTT	CASSPPGGNQPQHF
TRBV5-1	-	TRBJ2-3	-	TGCGCCAGCAGCTTGAGGCAACCCACTAGCACAGATACGCAGTATTTT	CASSLRQPTSTDTQYF
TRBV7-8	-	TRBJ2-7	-	TGTGCCAGCAGCTTCTCTCCTAGGGGGAGCTACGAGCAGTACTTC	CASSFSPRGSYEQYF
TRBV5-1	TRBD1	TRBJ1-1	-	TGCGCCAGCAGCCCCCTCCCGGGACAGGGGGTTGAAGCTTTCTTT	CASSPLPGQGVEAFF
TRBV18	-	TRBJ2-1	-	TGTGCCAGCTCACCTCTTCAGTGGAATGAGCAGTTCTTC	CASSPLQWNEQFF
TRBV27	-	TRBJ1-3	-	TGTGCCGGCCCGACAGAATTCTCTGGAAACACCATATATTTT	CAGPTEFSGNTIYF
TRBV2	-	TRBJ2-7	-	TGTGCCAGCAGTGGAACAGGGCTCGATTACTACGAGCAGTACTTC	CASSGTGLDYYEQYF
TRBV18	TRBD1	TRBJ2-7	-	TGTGCCAGCTCACGAGGACAGGGTACGGTCTCCTACGAGCAGTACTTC	CASSRGQGTVSYEQYF
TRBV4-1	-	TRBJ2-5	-	TGCGCCAGCAGCCAAGTGCAGGGGCAAGAGACCCAGTACTTC	CASSQVQGQETQYF
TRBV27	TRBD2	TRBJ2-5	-	TGTGCCAGCCGAAGGAGTTGGACTAGCGGGAGTGCGACCCAGTACTTC	CASRRSWTSGSATQYF
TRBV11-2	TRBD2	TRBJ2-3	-	TGTGCCAGCAGCATACGGACTAGCGGCACAGATACGCAGTATTTT	CASSIRTSGTDTQYF
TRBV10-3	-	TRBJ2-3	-	TGTGCCATCAGTGATAAGAGCGGGTACACAGATACGCAGTATTTT	CAISDKSGYTDTQYF
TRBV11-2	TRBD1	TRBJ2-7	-	TGTGCCAGCAGCATACCGGACAGGCCCTACGAGCAGTACTTC	CASSIPDRPYEQYF
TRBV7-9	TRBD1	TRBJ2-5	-	TGTGCCAGCAGCTTAGACCGGACAGGGCGCCGGGAGACCCAGTACTTC	CASSLDRTGRRETQYF
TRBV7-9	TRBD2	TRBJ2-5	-	TGTGCCAGCAGCAACAGTGGACTAGCCCAAGAGACCCAGTACTTC	CASSNSGLAQETQYF
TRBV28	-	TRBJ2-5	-	TGTGCCAGCAGTCCCCAAGGGGGAGGAGAGACCCAGTACTTC	CASSPQGGGETQYF
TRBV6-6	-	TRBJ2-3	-	TGTGCCAGCAGCCTACCAGGGCCCGCAGCGTTCGATACGCAGTATTTT	CASSLPGPAAFDTQYF
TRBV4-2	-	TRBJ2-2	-	TGTGCCAGCAGCCAAGCTTACTGGGACACCCGGGAGCTGTTTTTT	CASSQAYWDTRELFF
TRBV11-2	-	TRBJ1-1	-	TGTGCCAGCAGCGACGGCTCTGAAGCTTTCTTT	CASSDGSEAFF
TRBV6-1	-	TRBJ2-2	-	TGTGCCAGCAGTGAAACGGTAGTAGGGGCTGGCGGGGAGCTGTTTTTT	CASSETVVGAGGELFF
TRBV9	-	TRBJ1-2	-	TGTGCCAGCAGCGTAGCCGGGAACGGCTACACCTTC	CASSVAGNGYTF
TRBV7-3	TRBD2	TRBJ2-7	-	TGTGCCAGCAGCTTAGGCGGGAGCGGATACGAGCAGTACTTC	CASSLGGSGYEQYF
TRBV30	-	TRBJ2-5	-	TGTGCCTGTGGGGACTTCCTGGCGACCCAGTACTTC	CACGDFLATQYF
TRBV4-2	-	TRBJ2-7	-	TGTGCCAGCAGCCAAGTACGTGAACGGGGCGAGCAGTACTTC	CASSQVRERGEQYF
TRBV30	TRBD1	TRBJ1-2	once	TGTGCCTGGACATTTCCGGGACAGGGCTCTGGCTACACCTTC	CAWTFPGQGSGYTF
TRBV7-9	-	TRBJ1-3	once	TGTGCCAGCAGCTTAACACCCTCTTTTCAGGGAAGTCGCGGAAACACCATATATTTT	CASSLTPSFQGSRGNTIYF
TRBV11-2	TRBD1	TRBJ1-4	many	TGTGCCAGCAGCTTAGAGGCAGGGGGAAATGAAAAACTGTTTTTT	CASSLEAGGNEKLFF
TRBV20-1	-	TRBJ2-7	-	TGCAGTGCTACAGGGACGACAATCGACTTC	CSATGTTIDF
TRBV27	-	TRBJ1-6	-	TGTGCCAGCAGCCAGTGGGAGAGGGGTTCACCCCTCCACTTT	CASSQWERGSPLHF
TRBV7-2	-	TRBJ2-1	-	TGTGCCAGCAGCTTAGACTCCAGCTCCTACAATGAGCAGTTCTTC	CASSLDSSSYNEQFF
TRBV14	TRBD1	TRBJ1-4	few	TGTGCCAGCAGCCATAGGGACAGGCCTAATGAAAAACTGTTTTTT	CASSHRDRPNEKLFF
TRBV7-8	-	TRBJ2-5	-	TGTGCCAGCAGCTTAGTGCGGCACCCGTACCAAGAGACCCAGTACTTC	CASSLVRHPYQETQYF
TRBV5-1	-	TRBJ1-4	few	TGCGCCAGCAGCCCCGGACAGCCAACTAATGAAAAACTGTTTTTT	CASSPGQPTNEKLFF
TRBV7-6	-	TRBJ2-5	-	TGTGCCAGCAGCTTAAGGACTTCACAAGAGACCCAGTACTTC	CASSLRTSQETQYF
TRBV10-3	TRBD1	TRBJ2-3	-	TGTGCCATCAGGCCGGGACAGGAAGGCACAGATACGCAGTATTTT	CAIRPGQEGTDTQYF
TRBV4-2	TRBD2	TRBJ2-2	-	TGTGCCAGCACGTGGGCGGGAGTGGATACCGGGGAGCTGTTTTTT	CASTWAGVDTGELFF